One and the same sample provided the 25 T cell receptor beta chains below, sequenced in a study of blood T cell repertoires in COVID-19. Sequenced by immunoSEQ multiplex PCR; TCRdb stores in-frame clones only, minus some. The data contain under 350,000 clones, 90% of them seen just once; the ten biggest clones take up roughly 2.6%. Sample: PBMCs or T cells enriched from blood (not recorded which). The receptors derive from a man aged 55 to 69 who had recovered from COVID-19.

The V and J genes are TRBV15 and TRBJ1-2, with a weak D call TRBD1 (6 bases). V was trimmed by 1 base and J by 6 bases, leaving 18 bases between them. Germline V gene sequence: CDR1 LNHNV, CDR2 YYDKDF (reference sequence). The CDR3 runs 16 residues. CDR3 residues: CATSRGPTGTRDGYTF. In DNA form, the CDR3 reads TGTGCCACCAGCAGAGGGCCCACAGGGACCCGGGATGGCTACACCTTC.

The chain joins TRBV11-3 to TRBJ2-7; 12 bases fit TRBD1. The CDR3 runs 15 residues. The germline V gene encodes CDR1 SGHNT and CDR2 YENEEA. After removal of 0 bases from V and 7 bases from J, the junction contained 4 bases not matched to a gene. The CDR3 spells CASSLDWDRGREQYF. CDR3 nucleotides: TGTGCCAGCAGCTTAGATTGGGACAGGGGGCGTGAGCAGTACTTC.

The J gene is TRBJ2-3, the V gene TRBV2; D possibly corresponds to TRBD2 (5 bases). V lost 6 bases, J lost 12 bases, and 16 bases lay in between. The CDR3 is 12 residues long. The germline V gene has CDR1 SNHLY and CDR2 FYNNEI. CDR3: CASSPGVTSQYF. In nucleotides, the CDR3 is TGTGCCAGCAGCCCCGGGGTAACATCTCAGTATTTT.

V is TRBV6-5 and J is TRBJ2-7; 7 nucleotides line up with TRBD1. Germline values: CDR1 MNHEY, CDR2 SVGAGI. The CDR3 spans 13 residues. Trimming cost V 6 bases and J 6 bases; bases outside gene matches: 8. The CDR3: CASRTDRVGEQYF. The CDR3 DNA reads TGTGCCAGCAGGACCGACAGGGTTGGCGAGCAGTACTTC.

V gene TRBV30 combines with J gene TRBJ1-1; TRBD1 might be the D (6 bases). The CDR3 extends over 13 amino acids. CDR1 is GTSNPN, CDR2 SVGIG, per germline (reference sequence). V was trimmed by 2 bases and J by 4 bases, leaving 11 bases between them. CDR3 sequence reads: CAWSRQDSTEAFF. DNA for the CDR3: TGTGCCTGGAGTAGACAGGACTCCACTGAAGCTTTCTTT.

The rearrangement joins TRBV15 to TRBJ2-3; D is possibly TRBD2 (7 bases). Germline CDR1 LNHNV, CDR2 YYDKDF (reference sequence). V lost 1 base and J lost 4, with 9 bases in between. This CDR3 comprises 14 residues. DNA of the CDR3: TGTGCCACCAGCAGAGCGGGGGGCCCAGATACGCAGTATTTT. Translated: CATSRAGGPDTQYF. Complete variable domain (other parts from reference TRBV15 and TRBJ2-3): DAMVIQNPRYQVTQFGKPVTLSCSQTLNHNVMYWYQQKSSQAPKLLFHYYDKDFNNEADTPDNFQSRRPNTSFCFLDIRSPGLGDTAMYLCATSRAGGPDTQYFGPGTRLTVL.

This clone was counted a single time. CDR3 sequence: CASRIHRGTNTEAFF. The CDR3 DNA reads as TGTGCCAGCAGGATCCACAGGGGAACCAACACTGAAGCTTTCTTT. This chain joins TRBV6-5 and TRBJ1-1, with TRBD1 identical over 7 bases. This CDR3 has 15 amino acids. Per the germline V gene, CDR1 is MNHEY and CDR2 is SVGAGI. After removal of 6 bases from V and 2 bases from J, the junction contained 9 bases not matched to a gene.

The chain uses TRBV6-5 and TRBJ2-3; 7 nucleotides agree with TRBD1. Germline V CDR1 and CDR2: MNHEY, SVGAGI. The CDR3 is made up of 15 amino acids. Trimming removed 2 bases from V and 3 bases from J; junction bases left unmatched: 5. CDR3 sequence reads: CASSYRTGRTDTQYF. CDR3 nucleotides: TGTGCCAGCAGTTACCGGACAGGAAGGACAGATACGCAGTATTTT.

This chain links TRBV18 with TRBJ1-1; D unclear. The CDR3 covers 13 residues. Trimming took off 3 bases at V and 8 bases at J, with 13 bases between the two ends. In germline, CDR1 is KGHSH, CDR2 LQKENI. The CDR3, as DNA: TGTGCCAGCTCACCGAGGACGGGAGTAGAAGCTTTCTTT. Translating it yields CASSPRTGVEAFF.

The table lists this clone with a few counts. The rearrangement uses TRBV7-2 and TRBJ2-2; D unclear. The germline CDR1 and CDR2 sequences are SGHTA and FQGNSA. V shed 2 bases and J shed 6 bases, with 13 bases lying between them. This CDR3 has 15 amino acids. The CDR3 loop is CASSLSSERAGELFF. In DNA, the CDR3 is TGTGCCAGCAGCTTATCCTCAGAACGGGCCGGGGAGCTGTTTTTT.

This clone was seen once. The gene calls are TRBV7-2 and TRBJ1-1; no clear D. Germline CDR1 is SGHTA and CDR2 is FQGNSA. This CDR3 has 14 residues. V was cut by 5 bases and J by 1 base, with 11 bases left in between. CDR3 amino acids: CASSLLTANTEAFF. DNA for the CDR3: TGTGCCAGCAGCCTCCTCACAGCGAACACTGAAGCTTTCTTT.

The chain combines TRBV5-1 with TRBJ2-7; 10 positions agree with TRBD1. Unmatched junction bases numbered 4, after V lost 6 bases and J lost 1 base. In germline, CDR1 is SGHRS, CDR2 YFSETQ. The length of the CDR3 is 14 residues. The CDR3 protein is CASTRTGGSYEQYF. The CDR3 DNA reads TGCGCCAGCACCCGGACAGGGGGTTCCTACGAGCAGTACTTC.

The table lists this clone with a few counts. The gene calls are TRBV4-3 and TRBJ1-4; 8 nucleotides match TRBD1. After removal of 3 bases from V and 10 bases from J, the junction contained 31 bases not matched to a gene. Germline V lookup: CDR1 LGHNA, CDR2 YSLEER. This CDR3 comprises 22 residues. This chain's CDR3 is CASSHASYRASTGGTKMGKLFF. CDR3 DNA sequence: TGCGCCAGCAGCCATGCATCATACCGGGCCTCTACAGGGGGGACTAAAATGGGAAAACTGTTTTTT.

V is TRBV15 and J is TRBJ1-5; perhaps TRBD1 as D (6 bases). CDR1 is LNHNV and CDR2 is YYDKDF in the germline V gene (reference sequence). Trimming cost V 2 bases and J 0 bases, with 17 bases left between them. There are 18 residues in the CDR3. The CDR3: CATSRRWGGGYSNQPQHF. DNA for the CDR3: TGTGCCACCAGCAGACGATGGGGAGGGGGATATAGCAATCAGCCCCAGCATTTT.

The chain combines TRBV6-5 with TRBJ2-7; D not certain. Germline CDR1 and CDR2: MNHEY and SVGAGI. V was trimmed by 4 bases and J by 2 bases, leaving 9 bases between them. This CDR3 has 13 amino acids. CDR3 DNA sequence: TGTGCCAGCAGTTCGCGGCAGACCTACGAGCAGTACTTC. It translates to CASSSRQTYEQYF.

This chain connects TRBV7-2 to TRBJ1-2; 7 nucleotides line up with TRBD1. V trimming: 5 bases; J trimming: 4 bases; junction bases outside the gene matches: 10. Germline V gene sequence: CDR1 SGHTA, CDR2 FQGNSA. This CDR3 has 15 residues. The CDR3 nucleotides are TGTGCCAGCAGCCCCGGCCTAGGGACAGCCTATGGCTACACCTTC. This codes for CASSPGLGTAYGYTF.

This clone came up once. The J gene is TRBJ2-7, the V gene TRBV12-2; the table's TRBD2 call for D was not verified on the DNA. TRBV12-2 constitutes a pseudogene. CDR3 size: 11 residues. Here the CDR3 DNA reads TGTGCAAGTCGCTACCGAGGCGAGCAGTACTTC. The encoded protein is CASRYRGEQYF.

J is TRBJ2-2 and V is TRBV7-2; 7 bases align to TRBD2. Trimming removed 5 bases from V and 5 bases from J; junction bases left unmatched: 2. From germline, CDR1 is SGHTA and CDR2 FQGNSA. CDR3 length equals 13 residues. The DNA of the CDR3 is TGTGCCAGCAGCCCAGCGGGGACCGGGGAGCTGTTTTTT. The encoded protein is CASSPAGTGELFF.

V usage is TRBV6-2 or TRBV6-3 and J usage is TRBJ1-1, with D tentatively TRBD1 (6 bases). Trimming shortened V by 4 bases and J by 1 base, and 22 bases separated the two germline ends. Germline CDR1 and CDR2: MNHEY and SVGEGT. This CDR3 contains 18 residues. In nucleotides, the CDR3 is TGTGCCAGCAGTTGGGATACACTTACGGGACACTCGAACACTGAAGCTTTCTTT. As protein: CASSWDTLTGHSNTEAFF.

The V call is TRBV5-4, the J call TRBJ2-7; 8 nucleotides line up with TRBD1. CDR3 length: 12 amino acids. Trimming removed 5 bases from V and 6 bases from J; junction bases left unmatched: 4. Germline values: CDR1 SGHNT, CDR2 YYREEE (reference sequence). CDR3 in amino acids: CASSMGTGEQYF. The CDR3 DNA follows: TGTGCCAGCAGTATGGGGACAGGCGAGCAGTACTTC. Drawing the rest from reference TRBV5-4 and TRBJ2-7, the complete variable domain is ETGVTQSPTHLIKTRGQQVTLRCSSQSGHNTVSWYQQALGQGPQFIFQYYREEENGRGNFPPRFSGLQFPNYSSELNVNALELDDSALYLCASSMGTGEQYFGPGTRLTVT.

The rearrangement links TRBV5-5 to TRBJ1-3, with D perhaps matching TRBD1 (5 bases). This CDR3 comprises 15 residues. CDR1 and CDR2 (germline): SGHKS, YYEKEE (reference sequence). Trimming removed 4 bases from V and 4 bases from J, with 15 bases in between. As DNA, the CDR3 is TGTGCCAGCAGCCTCGGACATTCCCTAGGAAACACCATATATTTT. Protein: CASSLGHSLGNTIYF.

The chain uses TRBV5-6 and TRBJ2-7, with TRBD2 matching over 7 bases. Germline lookup yields CDR1 SGHDT and CDR2 YYEEEE. V dropped 4 bases and J dropped 4; count of bases not matched to a gene: 5. This CDR3 region has 13 residues. The CDR3 nucleotides read TGTGCCAGCAGCACAGGACTAGTTTACGAGCAGTACTTC. Encoded protein: CASSTGLVYEQYF.

The rearrangement joins TRBV5-5 to TRBJ1-6; tentative D call: TRBD1 (6 bases). CDR1 and CDR2 from the germline V gene are SGHKS and YYEKEE (reference sequence). Trimming shortened V by 4 bases and J by 3 bases, and 14 bases separated the two germline ends. The CDR3 has 16 residues. CDR3 coding DNA: TGTGCCAGCAGCCCCGGACAGTACGACTATAATTCACCCCTCCACTTT. Protein sequence: CASSPGQYDYNSPLHF.

The J gene is TRBJ1-1, the V gene TRBV6-5, with a weak D call TRBD1 (5 bases). The CDR3 contains 15 residues. Trimming took 8 bases from V and 1 from J, leaving 17 bases between them. Germline CDR1 and CDR2: MNHEY and SVGAGI. The CDR3 DNA reads as TGTGCCAGCGAGGAGACAGACAAATGGAACACTGAAGCTTTCTTT. It codes for CASEETDKWNTEAFF.

This chain connects TRBV18 to TRBJ2-7, with a tentative D call TRBD2 (7 bases). The CDR3 totals 15 residues. The germline V gene encodes CDR1 KGHSH and CDR2 LQKENI. V lost 2 bases and J 6 bases, leaving 17 bases between the germline ends. CDR3 sequence reads: CASSPIGGAGSEQYF. In DNA, the CDR3 is TGTGCCAGCTCACCAATAGGGGGGGCTGGGTCCGAGCAGTACTTC.